The 26 T cell receptor beta chains reported below all come from one sample, sequenced in a study of blood T cell repertoires in COVID-19 (dated by TCRdb to the early 2020s). The library was produced with the immunoSEQ multiplex PCR assay. TCRdb limited this immuneACCESS table to in-frame rearrangements with V and J called. A share of clones is missing; checked studies link under half to unresolved V genes, and the rest is unexplained. This sample comprises approximately 250,000 clones, 80% to 90% of them detected only once. The top ten constitute 3.5% to 5% of the sample. Sequenced: peripheral blood. The receptors were sampled from a man aged 55 to 70 with acute or convalescent COVID-19.

V and J are TRBV7-3 and TRBJ2-3, with D tentatively TRBD2 (5 bases). Per the germline V gene, CDR1 is SGHTA and CDR2 is FQGTGA. Trimming removed 5 bases at V and 8 bases at J, with 14 bases between. This CDR3 has 13 residues. This CDR3 is CASSPQTRGTQYF. The CDR3 nucleotides are TGTGCCAGCAGCCCCCAGACTCGGGGTACGCAGTATTTT.

The J gene is TRBJ2-2, the V gene TRBV4-1, with 9 bases identical to TRBD2. This CDR3 is built from 20 residues. CDR1 is MGHRA and CDR2 is YSYEKL in the germline V gene. The junction had 12 bases not matched to a gene; V was cut back by 0 bases and J by 1 base. CDR3: CASSQEGPGAAGGNTGELFF. In DNA, the CDR3 is TGCGCCAGCAGCCAAGAGGGTCCAGGGGCAGCGGGGGGGAACACCGGGGAGCTGTTTTTT.

The V gene is TRBV11-2, the J gene TRBJ2-3; 9 bases match TRBD2. The CDR3 sequence is 15 residues long. Trimming at V came to 2 bases and at J to 7 bases, leaving 7 bases not matched to a gene. Germline values: CDR1 SGHAT, CDR2 FQNNGV. CDR3 in DNA: TGTGCCAGCAGCTTATTTTTGCGGGGGGGCAATACGCAGTATTTT. Translated, it gives CASSLFLRGGNTQYF.

J is TRBJ2-1 and V is TRBV6-4; 7 bases map to TRBD1. CDR1 MRHNA and CDR2 SNTAGT come from the germline V gene. J gave up 4 bases and V 5 bases, and 8 bases lay outside the gene matches. The CDR3 contains 15 residues. CDR3 region: CASSLTGEPYNEQFF. Written as DNA, the CDR3 is TGTGCCAGCAGTCTCACAGGGGAGCCTTACAATGAGCAGTTCTTC.

This clone was detected once. The gene calls are TRBV9 and TRBJ1-2; D may be TRBD1 (5 bases). This CDR3 has 15 residues. V was clipped by 0 bases and J by 3 bases, with 12 bases between them. Germline-derived CDR1 and CDR2 are SGDLS and YYNGEE. CDR3 nucleotides: TGTGCCAGCAGCGTAGTAGGGGTGGACCACTATGGCTACACCTTC. This gives the protein CASSVVGVDHYGYTF. Full variable domain (rest looked up from reference TRBV9 and TRBJ1-2): DSGVTQTPKHLITATGQRVTLRCSPRSGDLSVYWYQQSLDQGLQFLIQYYNGEERAKGNILERFSAQQFPDLHSELNLSSLELGDSALYFCASSVVGVDHYGYTFGSGTRLTVV.

The V and J genes are TRBV10-1 and TRBJ1-3; TRBD1 aligns across 7 bases. Germline values: CDR1 WNHNN, CDR2 SYGVQD (reference sequence). The J segment lost 0 bases and the V segment lost 7 bases, leaving 6 bases of the junction unmatched. This CDR3 is built from 15 residues. In nucleotides, the CDR3 is TGCGCCAGCATTGGAGGGGGCGTCTCTGGAAACACCATATATTTT. This codes for CASIGGGVSGNTIYF.

The J gene is TRBJ1-3, the V gene TRBV7-9; perhaps TRBD1 as D (6 bases). V was pared by 4 bases and J by 0 bases, with 13 bases between. CDR1 is SEHNR and CDR2 is FQNEAQ in the germline V gene (reference sequence). The CDR3 sequence is 16 residues long. The CDR3 sequence: CASSSMGTPSGNTIYF. DNA for the CDR3: TGTGCCAGCAGCTCGATGGGGACACCCTCTGGAAACACCATATATTTT.

This clone was counted a few times. The V call is TRBV4-2, the J call TRBJ2-5, with 8 positions matching TRBD1. The CDR3 extends over 16 amino acids. J was trimmed by 4 bases and V by 1 base; bases with no gene match: 8. CDR1 LGHNA and CDR2 YNFKEQ come from the germline V gene. CDR3 in amino acids: CASSQGSQGAGETQYF. The CDR3 DNA follows: TGTGCCAGCAGCCAAGGATCGCAGGGGGCAGGAGAGACCCAGTACTTC.

The V call is TRBV5-6, the J call TRBJ2-4; TRBD1 aligns across 9 bases. The CDR3 runs 13 residues. After removal of 4 bases from V and 8 bases from J, the junction contained 4 bases not matched to a gene. The germline CDR1 and CDR2 sequences are SGHDT and YYEEEE. The CDR3 spells CASSPGQGYIQYF. The DNA of the CDR3 is TGTGCCAGCAGCCCGGGACAGGGATACATTCAGTACTTC.

V usage is TRBV18 and J usage is TRBJ1-1; D is unclear. V was trimmed by 0 bases and J by 1 base, leaving 6 bases between them. Germline CDR1 reads KGHSH; CDR2 reads LQKENI. This CDR3 spans 14 amino acids. The CDR3 DNA follows: TGTGCCAGCTCACCACCGCCAGGGAACACTGAAGCTTTCTTT. Translated: CASSPPPGNTEAFF.

The chain employs TRBV7-9 and TRBJ2-5; D is unresolved. The CDR3 extends over 15 amino acids. V was cut by 4 bases and J by 1 base, with 13 bases left in between. CDR1 and CDR2 from the germline V gene are SEHNR and FQNEAQ (reference sequence). The chain's CDR3 is CASSSFAGSQETQYF. The CDR3 DNA sequence: TGTGCCAGCAGCTCCTTCGCCGGTTCCCAAGAGACCCAGTACTTC.

The V and J genes are TRBV11-3 and TRBJ2-2, with D unresolved. The CDR3 consists of 13 residues. Trimming stripped 2 bases from V and 8 bases from J, with 9 bases between. Germline CDR1 and CDR2: SGHNT and YENEEA. The CDR3 region has the DNA TGTGCCAGCAGCTTAACCGGTGTGGGGGAGCTGTTTTTT. It codes for CASSLTGVGELFF.

As for this clone: The same CDR3 arises from other DNA sequences in this sample as well. This chain links TRBV6-6 with TRBJ2-1, with TRBD2 matching 15 bases. The length of the CDR3 is 16 residues. V lost 4 bases and J lost 7; bases outside the gene matches: 5. Germline V gives CDR1 MNHNY, CDR2 SVGAGI (reference sequence). CDR3 nucleotide sequence: TGTGCCAGCAGTTTTCGGACTAGCGGGGGGGCAAATGAGCAGTTCTTC. Protein: CASSFRTSGGANEQFF.

The chain has TRBV30 and TRBJ1-4; no definite D call. Germline CDR1 reads GTSNPN; CDR2 reads SVGIG (reference sequence). Trimming removed 2 bases at V and 3 bases at J, with 10 bases between. The CDR3 spans 14 residues. The DNA for the CDR3 is TGTGCCTGGAGTAGAGGGCAGCCTAATGAAAAACTGTTTTTT. This codes for CAWSRGQPNEKLFF. The entire variable domain, with the rest obtained from reference TRBV30 and TRBJ1-4, is as follows: SQTIHQWPATLVQPVGSPLSLECTVEGTSNPNLYWYRQAAGRGLQLLFYSVGIGQISSEVPQNLSASRPQDRQFILSSKKLLLSDSGFYLCAWSRGQPNEKLFFGSGTQLSVL.

V usage is TRBV7-8 and J usage is TRBJ2-2; D unresolved. Germline V gives CDR1 SGHVS, CDR2 FQNEAQ. Deletions cut 5 bases from V and 1 base from J, with 8 bases between. This CDR3 comprises 14 residues. The CDR3 region has the DNA TGTGCCAGCAGCCAAAGACAGAACACCGGGGAGCTGTTTTTT. Its translation is CASSQRQNTGELFF.

The chain is built from TRBV7-2 and TRBJ2-7, with D tentatively TRBD1 (6 bases). The length of the CDR3 is 13 residues. Looked up from germline, CDR1 is SGHTA and CDR2 is FQGNSA. Trimming took 6 bases from V and 1 from J, leaving 10 bases between them. As DNA, the CDR3 is TGTGCCAGCAGTGCCCAGGGGTCCTACGAGCAGTACTTC. Translated: CASSAQGSYEQYF.

The V and J genes are TRBV19 and TRBJ2-6, with 7 positions matching TRBD1. CDR1 and CDR2 from the germline V gene are LNHDA and SQIVND (reference sequence). V shed 9 bases and J 0 bases; nucleotides not matched to a gene: 5. This CDR3 has 15 amino acids. CDR3 protein: CASRQGSSGANVLTF. Written as DNA, the CDR3 is TGTGCCAGCCGACAGGGCTCCTCTGGGGCCAACGTCCTGACTTTC.

This clone has just a few counts. The V call is TRBV7-8, the J call TRBJ2-7; 7 positions agree with TRBD2. V shed 2 bases and J 2 bases; nucleotides not matched to a gene: 24. CDR3 length: 21 amino acids. Germline V gene lookup returns CDR1 SGHVS and CDR2 FQNEAQ. The DNA of the CDR3 is TGTGCCAGCAGCTTATCATCAGGGATGATTGGGGGAGGGCCGGATCCCTACGAGCAGTACTTC. It is translated as CASSLSSGMIGGGPDPYEQYF.

V usage is TRBV28 and J usage is TRBJ1-3, with 10 positions matching TRBD1. Germline V CDR1 and CDR2: MDHEN, SYDVKM. The CDR3 has 15 amino acids. V shed 2 bases and J 8 bases; nucleotides not matched to a gene: 6. CDR3 in amino acids: CASSLGGQGTHTIYF. The CDR3 DNA sequence: TGTGCCAGCAGTTTAGGGGGACAGGGGACCCACACCATATATTTT.

The chain combines TRBV4-1 with TRBJ1-3, with 7 positions matching TRBD1. V shed 3 bases and J 0 bases; nucleotides not matched to a gene: 2. CDR1 is MGHRA, CDR2 YSYEKL, per germline. The CDR3 runs 15 residues. The CDR3 DNA reads as TGCGCCAGCAGCCAGGGACAGTCCTCTGGAAACACCATATATTTT. Translation: CASSQGQSSGNTIYF.

V gene TRBV24-1 combines with J gene TRBJ2-3; TRBD2 aligns across 7 bases. Trimming at V came to 4 bases and at J to 6 bases, leaving 3 bases not matched to a gene. The CDR3 has 13 amino acids. The V gene's germline CDR1 is KGHDR and CDR2 SFDVKD. The CDR3 reads CATSDGGRDTQYF. The CDR3 nucleotides are TGTGCCACCAGTGACGGGGGGAGGGATACGCAGTATTTT.

The chain is built from TRBV9 and TRBJ2-7; TRBD2 agrees at 7 bases. The V segment lost 4 bases and the J segment 2 bases; nucleotides outside the gene matches: 9. CDR1 is SGDLS, CDR2 YYNGEE, per germline. The CDR3 spans 15 residues. Here the CDR3 DNA reads TGTGCCAGCAGCTCCGAATTGCTAGCGGCCTACGAGCAGTACTTC. Translation gives CASSSELLAAYEQYF.

This rearrangement joins TRBV3-1 (or the pseudogene TRBV3-2) to TRBJ2-1; 9 positions match TRBD2. Germline loops: CDR1 LGHDT, CDR2 YNNKEL (reference sequence). Trimming at V came to 7 bases and at J to 8 bases, leaving 21 bases not matched to a gene. This CDR3 region has 18 residues. DNA of the CDR3: TGTGCCAGCACTCTGCAGGATACCCCGGGACTAGCTGACCATGAGCAGTTCTTC. Translation: CASTLQDTPGLADHEQFF.

The CDR3 DNA is TGTGCCAGCAGCTTAGCGGGCGAAGGGGGAGCCTACGAGCAGTACTTC. It specifies CASSLAGEGGAYEQYF. J is TRBJ2-7 and V is TRBV11-2, with D possibly being TRBD1 (6 bases). Trimming pared 1 base from V and 2 bases from J, leaving 15 bases between. The CDR3 spans 16 residues. CDR1 is SGHAT, CDR2 FQNNGV, per germline.

The chain employs TRBV4-1 and TRBJ2-7; TRBD2 is a possible D gene (6 bases). CDR1 and CDR2 from the germline V gene are MGHRA and YSYEKL. This CDR3 contains 17 residues. V lost 4 bases and J lost 2, with 21 bases in between. Here the CDR3 reads CASSPFGRAGRPYEQYF. CDR3 DNA: TGCGCCAGCAGCCCATTCGGGCGTGCGGGGCGGCCCTACGAGCAGTACTTC.

This chain uses TRBV15 with TRBJ2-2, with D possibly being TRBD2 (5 bases). The CDR3 covers 16 residues. In germline, CDR1 is LNHNV, CDR2 YYDKDF (reference sequence). Trimming took off 3 bases at V and 5 bases at J, with 16 bases between the two ends. This chain's CDR3 is CATSSPGGRWTGELFF. The CDR3 DNA is TGTGCCACCAGCAGCCCCGGCGGGCGATGGACCGGGGAGCTGTTTTTT. The entire variable domain, with the rest obtained from reference TRBV15 and TRBJ2-2, is as follows: DAMVIQNPRYQVTQFGKPVTLSCSQTLNHNVMYWYQQKSSQAPKLLFHYYDKDFNNEADTPDNFQSRRPNTSFCFLDIRSPGLGDTAMYLCATSSPGGRWTGELFFGEGSRLTVL.